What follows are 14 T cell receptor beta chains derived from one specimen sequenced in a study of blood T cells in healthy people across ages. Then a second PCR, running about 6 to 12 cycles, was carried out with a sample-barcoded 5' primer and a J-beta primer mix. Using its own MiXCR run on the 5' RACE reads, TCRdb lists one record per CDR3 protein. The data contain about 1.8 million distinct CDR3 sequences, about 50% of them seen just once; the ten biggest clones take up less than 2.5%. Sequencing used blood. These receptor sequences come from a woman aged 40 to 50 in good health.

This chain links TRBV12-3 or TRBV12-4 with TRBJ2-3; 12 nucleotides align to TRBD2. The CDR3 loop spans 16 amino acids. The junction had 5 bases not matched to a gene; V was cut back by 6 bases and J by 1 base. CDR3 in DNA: TGTGCCAGCAGCCACTGGACTAGCGGGGGCACAGATACGCAGTATTTT. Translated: CASSHWTSGGTDTQYF.

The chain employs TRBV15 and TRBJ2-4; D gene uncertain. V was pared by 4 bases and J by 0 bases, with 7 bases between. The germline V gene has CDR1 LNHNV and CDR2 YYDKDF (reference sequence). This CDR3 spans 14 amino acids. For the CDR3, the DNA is TGTGCCACCAGCAACAGAATAGCCAAAAACATTCAGTACTTC. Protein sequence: CATSNRIAKNIQYF.

The CDR3 reads CSARDPAVRVNEQFF. As DNA, the CDR3 is TGCAGTGCTCGGGACCCCGCGGTCAGGGTAAATGAGCAGTTCTTC. The chain recombines TRBV20-1 with TRBJ2-1; D is tentatively TRBD1 or TRBD2 (5 bases each). The germline gives CDR1 DFQATT, CDR2 SNEGSKA (reference sequence). This CDR3 is 15 amino acids long. Trimming took off 5 bases at V and 7 bases at J, with 21 bases between the two ends.

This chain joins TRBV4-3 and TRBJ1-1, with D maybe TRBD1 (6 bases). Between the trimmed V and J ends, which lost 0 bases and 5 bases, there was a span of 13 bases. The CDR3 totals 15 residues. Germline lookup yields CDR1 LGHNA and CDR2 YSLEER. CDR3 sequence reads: CASSQDRFRGTEAFF. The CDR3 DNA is TGCGCCAGCAGCCAAGATCGGTTCAGGGGTACTGAAGCTTTCTTT.

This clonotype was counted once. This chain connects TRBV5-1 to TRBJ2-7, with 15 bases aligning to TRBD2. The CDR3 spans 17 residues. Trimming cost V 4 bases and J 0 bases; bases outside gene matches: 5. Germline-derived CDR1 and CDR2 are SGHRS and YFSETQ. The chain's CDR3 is CASSPGLAGGFSYEQYF. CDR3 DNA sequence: TGCGCCAGCAGCCCGGGACTAGCGGGGGGTTTCTCCTACGAGCAGTACTTC.

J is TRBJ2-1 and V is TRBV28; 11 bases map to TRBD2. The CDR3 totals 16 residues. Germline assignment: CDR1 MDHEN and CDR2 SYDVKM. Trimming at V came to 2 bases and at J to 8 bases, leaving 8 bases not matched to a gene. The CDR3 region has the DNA TGTGCCAGCAGTTTACTAGCGGGGGGCCCCTGGGATGAGCAGTTCTTC. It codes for CASSLLAGGPWDEQFF.

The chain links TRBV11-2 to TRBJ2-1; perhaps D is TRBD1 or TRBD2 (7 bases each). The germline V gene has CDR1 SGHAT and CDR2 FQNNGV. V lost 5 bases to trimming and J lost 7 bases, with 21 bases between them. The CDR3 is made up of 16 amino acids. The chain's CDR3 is CASSPPGGGIGNEQFF. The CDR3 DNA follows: TGTGCCAGCAGCCCCCCAGGGGGGGGGATAGGGAATGAGCAGTTCTTC.

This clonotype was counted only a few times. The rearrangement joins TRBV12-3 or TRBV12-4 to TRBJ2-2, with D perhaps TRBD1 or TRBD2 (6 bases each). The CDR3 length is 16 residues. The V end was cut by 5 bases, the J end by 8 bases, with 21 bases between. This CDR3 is CASSPNLGGPSGELFF. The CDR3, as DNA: TGTGCCAGCAGTCCCAACCTTGGGGGGCCGTCTGGGGAGCTGTTTTTT.

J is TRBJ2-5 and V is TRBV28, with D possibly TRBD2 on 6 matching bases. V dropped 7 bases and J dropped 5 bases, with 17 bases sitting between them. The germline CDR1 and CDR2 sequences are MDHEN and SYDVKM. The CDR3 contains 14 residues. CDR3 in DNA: TGTGCCAGCACCTTCCTCCGGGAGATCGAGACCCAGTACTTC. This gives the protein CASTFLREIETQYF.

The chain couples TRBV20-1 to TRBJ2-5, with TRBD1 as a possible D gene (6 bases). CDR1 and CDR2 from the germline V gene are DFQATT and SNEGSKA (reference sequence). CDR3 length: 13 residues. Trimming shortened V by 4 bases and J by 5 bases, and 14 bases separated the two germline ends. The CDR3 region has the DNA TGCAGTGCTACCCCAAAGGGGGAGGAGACCCAGTACTTC. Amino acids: CSATPKGEETQYF.

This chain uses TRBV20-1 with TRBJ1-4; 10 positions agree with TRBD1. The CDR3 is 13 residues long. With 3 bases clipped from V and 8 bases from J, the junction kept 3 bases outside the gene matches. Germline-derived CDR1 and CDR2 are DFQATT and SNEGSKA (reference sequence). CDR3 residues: CSARGQGNEKLFF. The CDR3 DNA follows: TGCAGTGCTAGGGGACAGGGGAACGAAAAACTGTTTTTT.

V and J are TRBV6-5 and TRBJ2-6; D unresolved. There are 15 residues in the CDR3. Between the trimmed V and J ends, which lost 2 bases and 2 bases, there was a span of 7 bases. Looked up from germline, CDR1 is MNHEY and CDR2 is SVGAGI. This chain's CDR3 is CASSYETPGANVLTF. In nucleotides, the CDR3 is TGTGCCAGCAGTTACGAGACTCCTGGGGCCAACGTCCTGACTTTC.

The CDR3 reads CASSETSGREQYF. The CDR3 DNA reads TGCGCCAGCAGTGAAACTAGCGGAAGGGAGCAGTACTTC. The V gene is TRBV10-2, the J gene TRBJ2-7; 8 bases align to TRBD2. The germline V gene has CDR1 WSHSY and CDR2 SAAADI. CDR3 size: 13 residues. With 3 bases clipped from V and 7 bases from J, the junction kept 5 bases outside the gene matches.

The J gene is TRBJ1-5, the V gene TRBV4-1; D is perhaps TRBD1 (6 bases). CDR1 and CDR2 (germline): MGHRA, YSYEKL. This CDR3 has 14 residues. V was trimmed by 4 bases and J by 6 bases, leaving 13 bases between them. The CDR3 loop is CASSLNRVGQPQHF. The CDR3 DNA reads TGCGCCAGCAGCCTTAACAGGGTTGGTCAGCCCCAGCATTTT.